This TCR beta chain was sequenced for a study of patients and donors after allogeneic stem cell transplantation. The junction had 14 bases not matched to a gene; V was cut back by 5 bases and J by 7 bases. Germline-derived CDR1 and CDR2 are SEHNR and FQNEAQ (reference sequence). CDR3 length equals 15 residues. TCRdb reanalysed the RT-PCR reads using MiXCR and keeps one entry per CDR3 protein. The repertoire holds fewer than 15,000 distinct CDR3 sequences, with less than 25% as singletons. V usage is TRBV7-9 and J usage is TRBJ2-7; TRBD1 agrees at 7 bases. Sample: blood, either unsorted or a sorted T cell fraction (not recorded which). This TCR came from a human donor who was either an allogeneic HSCT recipient or a stem cell or donor lymphocyte infusion donor (not recorded which). It is not recorded whose cells these are; they may come from a transplant donor. The CDR3 is CASSVSGTANEEQYF. CDR3 sequence (DNA): TGTGCCAGCAGCGTTTCCGGGACAGCGAATGAAGAGCAGTACTTC.